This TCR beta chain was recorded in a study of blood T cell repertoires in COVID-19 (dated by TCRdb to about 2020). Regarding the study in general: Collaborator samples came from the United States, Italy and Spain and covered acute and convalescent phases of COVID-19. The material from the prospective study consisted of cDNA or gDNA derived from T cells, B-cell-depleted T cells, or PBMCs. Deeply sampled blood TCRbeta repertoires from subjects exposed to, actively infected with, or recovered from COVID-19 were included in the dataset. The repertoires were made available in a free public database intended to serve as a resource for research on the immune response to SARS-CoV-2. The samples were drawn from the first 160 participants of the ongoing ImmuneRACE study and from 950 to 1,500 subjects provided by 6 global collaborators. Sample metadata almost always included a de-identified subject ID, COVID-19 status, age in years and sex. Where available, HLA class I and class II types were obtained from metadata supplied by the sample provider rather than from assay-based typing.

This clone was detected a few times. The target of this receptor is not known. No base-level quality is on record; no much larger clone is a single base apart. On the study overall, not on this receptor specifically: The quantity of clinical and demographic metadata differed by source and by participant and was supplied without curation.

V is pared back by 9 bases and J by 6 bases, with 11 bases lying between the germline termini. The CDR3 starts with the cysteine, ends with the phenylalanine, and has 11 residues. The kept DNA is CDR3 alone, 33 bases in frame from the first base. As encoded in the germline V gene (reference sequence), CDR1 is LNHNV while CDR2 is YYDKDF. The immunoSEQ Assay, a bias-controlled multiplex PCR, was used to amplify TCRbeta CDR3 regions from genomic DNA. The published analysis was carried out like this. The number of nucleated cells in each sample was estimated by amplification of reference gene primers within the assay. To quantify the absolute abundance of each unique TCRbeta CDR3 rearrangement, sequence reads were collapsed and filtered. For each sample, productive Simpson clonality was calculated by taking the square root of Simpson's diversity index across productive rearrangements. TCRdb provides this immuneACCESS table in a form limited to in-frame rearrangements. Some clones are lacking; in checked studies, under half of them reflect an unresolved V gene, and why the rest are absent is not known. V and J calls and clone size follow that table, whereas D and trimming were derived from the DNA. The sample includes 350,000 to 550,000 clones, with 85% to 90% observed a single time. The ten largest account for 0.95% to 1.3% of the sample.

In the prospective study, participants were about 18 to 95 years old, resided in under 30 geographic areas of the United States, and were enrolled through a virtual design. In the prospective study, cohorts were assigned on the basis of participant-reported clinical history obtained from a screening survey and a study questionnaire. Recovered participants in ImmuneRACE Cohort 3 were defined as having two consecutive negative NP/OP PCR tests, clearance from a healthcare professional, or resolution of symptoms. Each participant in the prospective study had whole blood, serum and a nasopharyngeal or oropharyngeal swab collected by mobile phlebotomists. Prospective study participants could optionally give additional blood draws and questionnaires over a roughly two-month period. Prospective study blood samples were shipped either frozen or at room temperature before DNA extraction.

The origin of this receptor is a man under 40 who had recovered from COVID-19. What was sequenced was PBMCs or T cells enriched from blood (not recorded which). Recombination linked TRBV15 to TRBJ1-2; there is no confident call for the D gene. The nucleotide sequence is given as TGTGCCACTCTTTCCACTAATGGCTACACCTTC. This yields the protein CATLSTNGYTF.